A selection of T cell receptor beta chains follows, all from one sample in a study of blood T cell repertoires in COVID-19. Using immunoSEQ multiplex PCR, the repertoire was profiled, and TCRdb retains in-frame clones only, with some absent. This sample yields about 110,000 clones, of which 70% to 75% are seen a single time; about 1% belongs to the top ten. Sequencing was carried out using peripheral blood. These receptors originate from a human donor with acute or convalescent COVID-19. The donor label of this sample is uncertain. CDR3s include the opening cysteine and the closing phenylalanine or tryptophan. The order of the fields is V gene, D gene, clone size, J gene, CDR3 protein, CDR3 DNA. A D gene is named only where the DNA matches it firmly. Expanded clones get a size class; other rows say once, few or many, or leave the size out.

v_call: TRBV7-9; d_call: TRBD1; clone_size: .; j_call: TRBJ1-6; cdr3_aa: CASSRGTVNSPLHF; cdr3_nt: TGTGCCAGCAGCCGCGGGACAGTAAATTCACCCCTCCACTTT
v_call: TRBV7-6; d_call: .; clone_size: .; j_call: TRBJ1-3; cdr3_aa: CASSLAPSSGNTIYF; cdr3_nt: TGTGCCAGCAGCTTAGCCCCCAGCTCTGGAAACACCATATATTTT
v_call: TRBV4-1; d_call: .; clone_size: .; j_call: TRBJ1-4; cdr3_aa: CASSSSGGRSNEKLFF; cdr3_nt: TGCGCCAGCAGCTCTTCCGGGGGGCGTTCTAATGAAAAACTGTTTTTT
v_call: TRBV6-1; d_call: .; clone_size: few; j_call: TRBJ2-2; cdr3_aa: CASSDPQGHVGELFF; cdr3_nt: TGTGCCAGCAGTGACCCCCAGGGACACGTGGGGGAGCTGTTTTTT
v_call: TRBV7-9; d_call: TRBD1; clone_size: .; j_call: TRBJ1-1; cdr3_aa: CASSSLVGQGYRVAEAFF; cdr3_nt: TGTGCCAGCAGCTCATTAGTTGGACAGGGTTACAGGGTCGCTGAAGCTTTCTTT
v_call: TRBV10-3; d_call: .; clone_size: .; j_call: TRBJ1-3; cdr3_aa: CAISDHNDSGNTIYF; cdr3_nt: TGTGCCATCAGTGACCACAACGACTCTGGAAACACCATATATTTT
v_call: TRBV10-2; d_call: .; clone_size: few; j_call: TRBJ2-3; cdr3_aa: CASSGADTQYF; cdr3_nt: TGCGCCAGCAGCGGGGCAGATACGCAGTATTTT
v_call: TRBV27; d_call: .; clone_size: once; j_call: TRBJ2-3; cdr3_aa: CASSLYSQGPITDTQYF; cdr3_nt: TGTGCCAGCAGTTTATACTCTCAGGGGCCGATAACAGATACGCAGTATTTT
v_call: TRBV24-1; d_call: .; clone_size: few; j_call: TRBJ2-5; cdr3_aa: CATSDRQEPQETQYF; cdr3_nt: TGTGCCACCAGTGACCGACAGGAGCCTCAAGAGACCCAGTACTTC
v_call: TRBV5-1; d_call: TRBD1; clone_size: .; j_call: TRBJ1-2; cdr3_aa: CASSLDGQGQIYGYTF; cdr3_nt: TGCGCCAGCAGCTTGGATGGACAGGGACAGATTTATGGCTACACCTTC
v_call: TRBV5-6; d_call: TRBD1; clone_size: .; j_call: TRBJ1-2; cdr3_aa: CASSSLGTGGEYGYTF; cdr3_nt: TGTGCCAGCAGCTCGCTAGGGACAGGGGGCGAATATGGCTACACCTTC